The rows below give T cell receptor beta chains drawn from one sample of a study of shared clonotypes between healthy human individuals. TCRdb's table, derived via immunoSEQ multiplex PCR, lists solely in-frame clones and lacks some. The top ten clones hold less than 2% of a sample with around 1,900,000 clones, 93% of them seen once. Sequences were obtained from naive CD8+ T cells from PBMCs. The source is a man aged 18 to 30 in good health. Some clones in this sample may be carry-over from other donors' samples. CDR3s include the opening cysteine and the closing phenylalanine or tryptophan. The order of the fields is V gene, clone size, J gene, D gene, CDR3 protein, CDR3 DNA. The D gene is left open where the match is weak. The listing skips clone size in some rows; elsewhere it reads once, few, many or a size class.

TRBV7-9	.	TRBJ2-2	.	CASSPHRITNTGELFF	TGTGCCAGCAGCCCCCACAGGATAACGAACACCGGGGAGCTGTTTTTT
TRBV14	.	TRBJ2-2	TRBD2	CASSRMNLLAANTGELFF	TGTGCCAGCAGCCGGATGAACCTACTAGCGGCGAACACCGGGGAGCTGTTTTTT
TRBV5-1	.	TRBJ1-2	.	CASSLPQDRPFYGYTF	TGCGCCAGCAGCTTGCCACAGGACAGACCTTTTTATGGCTACACCTTC
TRBV4-1	.	TRBJ2-7	.	CASSRRLSSYEQYF	TGCGCCAGCAGCCGCAGGTTGAGCTCCTACGAGCAGTACTTC
TRBV4-3	.	TRBJ2-5	.	CASSQDRGTLSETQYF	TGCGCCAGCAGCCAGGACCGGGGCACTCTGTCGGAGACCCAGTACTTC
TRBV4-1	.	TRBJ2-5	.	CASSRQVGGYQETQYF	TGCGCCAGCAGCCGACAGGTCGGGGGCTATCAAGAGACCCAGTACTTC
TRBV6-5	.	TRBJ2-7	TRBD1	CASSYQGTESYEQYF	TGTGCCAGCAGTTACCAAGGGACAGAGTCCTACGAGCAGTACTTC
TRBV2	.	TRBJ2-3	.	CASSDWPVGTDTQYF	TGTGCCAGCAGTGACTGGCCTGTGGGCACAGATACGCAGTATTTT
TRBV7-8	.	TRBJ2-1	.	CASSSIQAGSLNEQFF	TGTGCCAGCAGCTCGATCCAAGCGGGTTCACTAAATGAGCAGTTCTTC
TRBV2	.	TRBJ2-5	.	CASSSTRGMRTQYF	TGTGCCAGCAGCAGCACTAGGGGGATGCGGACCCAGTACTTC
TRBV27	.	TRBJ2-3	.	CASTSLGDSTDTQYF	TGTGCCAGCACCTCCCTAGGAGATAGCACAGATACGCAGTATTTT
TRBV5-6	few	TRBJ1-5	.	CASSLFSLQPQHF	TGTGCCAGCAGCTTGTTCAGCCTTCAGCCCCAGCATTTT
TRBV11-2	.	TRBJ2-2	.	CASSLVRFRVDTGELFF	TGTGCCAGCAGCTTAGTGCGGTTCAGGGTTGACACCGGGGAGCTGTTTTTT
TRBV6-4	.	TRBJ2-3	TRBD2	CASKRSSGGSADTQYF	TGTGCCAGCAAAAGGTCTAGCGGAGGTAGCGCAGATACGCAGTATTTT
TRBV5-6	.	TRBJ2-1	TRBD1	CASSLGQGIQNEQFF	TGTGCCAGCAGCTTGGGACAGGGGATCCAGAATGAGCAGTTCTTC
TRBV19	.	TRBJ1-1	.	CAVVREGTEAFF	TGTGCCGTCGTAAGGGAAGGGACTGAAGCTTTCTTT
TRBV27	once	TRBJ2-1	.	CASLAPFYNEQFF	TGTGCCAGCCTAGCGCCATTCTACAATGAGCAGTTCTTC
TRBV6-1	.	TRBJ2-7	.	CASSEDPTYEQYF	TGTGCCAGCAGTGAAGACCCTACCTACGAGCAGTACTTC
TRBV21-1	.	TRBJ2-4	.	CASSGSCSGISKNIQYF	TGTGCCAGCTCCGGAAGCTGTAGCGGGATCTCCAAAAACATTCAGTACTTC
TRBV7-2	.	TRBJ2-1	.	CASSLFRTPYNEQFF	TGTGCCAGCAGCTTATTTAGGACACCTTACAATGAGCAGTTCTTC
TRBV28	.	TRBJ1-1	.	CASSLFEAGIGAFF	TGTGCCAGCAGTTTATTTGAGGCGGGGATCGGCGCTTTCTTT
TRBV27	.	TRBJ1-2	.	CASNSLGAEGYTF	TGTGCCAGCAATTCTCTGGGGGCAGAGGGCTACACCTTC
TRBV4-1	.	TRBJ2-7	.	CASSQLRTYEQYF	TGCGCCAGCAGCCAGCTTAGGACCTACGAGCAGTACTTC
TRBV9	.	TRBJ2-1	TRBD1	CASSVSGTGSYNEQFF	TGTGCCAGCAGCGTTTCGGGGACAGGGTCCTATAATGAGCAGTTCTTC
TRBV7-9	.	TRBJ1-4	.	CASAVGGSNEKLFF	TGTGCCAGCGCTGTGGGAGGTTCTAATGAAAAACTGTTTTTT
TRBV11-2	.	TRBJ2-7	TRBD1	CASSLGKTGAFSYEQYF	TGTGCCAGCAGCTTAGGCAAGACAGGGGCCTTCTCCTACGAGCAGTACTTC
TRBV9	.	TRBJ2-7	TRBD1	CASSPRGGAYEQYF	TGTGCCAGCAGCCCGCGAGGGGGCGCTTACGAGCAGTACTTC
TRBV9	.	TRBJ2-2	.	CASRANTGELFF	TGTGCCAGCCGGGCGAACACCGGGGAGCTGTTTTTT
TRBV7-9	.	TRBJ2-7	TRBD1	CASSAIIRADRGHQEQYF	TGTGCCAGCAGCGCTATTATTCGGGCAGACAGGGGGCATCAAGAGCAGTACTTC
TRBV6-9	.	TRBJ2-7	.	CARTGLFMYEQYF	TGTGCCAGGACCGGCTTATTCATGTACGAGCAGTACTTC
TRBV5-8	.	TRBJ2-1	.	CASSPEGQPNNEQFF	TGTGCCAGCAGCCCGGAGGGACAGCCAAACAATGAGCAGTTCTTC
TRBV11-2	.	TRBJ1-2	TRBD1	CASSDHSGGRGYTF	TGTGCCAGCAGCGACCATTCAGGGGGCAGGGGCTACACCTTC
TRBV4-1	.	TRBJ2-1	TRBD2	CASSPGLAGGWEDEQFF	TGCGCCAGCAGCCCGGGACTAGCGGGAGGGTGGGAGGATGAGCAGTTCTTC
TRBV11-3	.	TRBJ2-7	.	CASSPVKGASSIDEQYF	TGTGCCAGCAGCCCGGTCAAAGGTGCTAGCTCTATTGACGAGCAGTACTTC
TRBV29-1	.	TRBJ2-7	TRBD1	CSVDIESGGSYEQYF	TGCAGCGTTGATATCGAGTCAGGGGGCTCCTACGAGCAGTACTTC
TRBV5-8	.	TRBJ2-1	.	CASSDQDGLGNEQFF	TGTGCCAGCAGTGACCAAGACGGTTTGGGCAATGAGCAGTTCTTC
TRBV2	once	TRBJ2-2	.	CASSEPPHTADWAGELFF	TGTGCCAGCAGTGAACCCCCCCACACCGCTGACTGGGCCGGGGAGCTGTTTTTT
TRBV28	.	TRBJ1-3	.	CASTPETGSGNTIYF	TGTGCCAGCACCCCAGAAACAGGCTCTGGAAACACCATATATTTT
TRBV27	.	TRBJ2-7	.	CASSLTGANYEQYF	TGTGCCAGCAGTTTAACCGGGGCTAACTACGAGCAGTACTTC